A selection of T cell receptor beta chains follows, all from one sample in a study of early T cells in non-severe SARS-CoV-2 infection. TCRdb passed the 5' RACE reads through MiXCR, listing each CDR3 protein once. The sample lists under 70,000 distinct CDR3 sequences, roughly 7.1% seen once, with roughly a tenth in the top ten. The sample here was whole blood, taken at baseline. The source is an adult who was a healthcare worker with PCR-confirmed SARS-CoV-2 infection or an uninfected control (not recorded which). The conserved cysteine and the conserved F or W are not part of the CDR3 here. The order of the fields is J gene, V gene, CDR3 protein.

J: TRBJ1-2; V: TRBV7-9; CDR3: ASSLSDRGTYT
J: TRBJ2-4; V: TRBV13; CDR3: ASSFSLRTGYRGDIQY
J: TRBJ2-2; V: TRBV28; CDR3: ASSLWGRKAGELF
J: TRBJ1-6; V: TRBV12-3/TRBV12-4; CDR3: ASSFGRTHNSPLH
J: TRBJ2-7; V: TRBV9; CDR3: ASSAGVHEQY
J: TRBJ1-5; V: TRBV12-3/TRBV12-4; CDR3: ASSSGNQPQH
J: TRBJ2-3; V: TRBV12-3/TRBV12-4; CDR3: ASSWAPGYTDTQY
J: TRBJ2-1; V: TRBV12-3/TRBV12-4; CDR3: ASRDQTRVQF
J: TRBJ2-7; V: TRBV7-9; CDR3: ASSLGSIGLATTYEQY
J: TRBJ1-5; V: TRBV12-3/TRBV12-4; CDR3: ASSSRDFQPQH
J: TRBJ2-7; V: TRBV28; CDR3: ASSLFGTTREQY
J: TRBJ1-6; V: TRBV6-6; CDR3: ASSYGQGMRDNSPLH
J: TRBJ2-1; V: TRBV6-6; CDR3: ASRNPGLAEQF
J: TRBJ1-1; V: TRBV18; CDR3: ASSPNSQGYTEAF
J: TRBJ2-7; V: TRBV6-1; CDR3: ASRIPGLETYEQY
J: TRBJ2-1; V: TRBV24-1; CDR3: ATVAGQSYNEQF
J: TRBJ1-2; V: TRBV5-1; CDR3: ASTGTDYGYT
J: TRBJ2-5; V: TRBV7-2; CDR3: ASSLVDSAVFGQETQY
J: TRBJ2-7; V: TRBV6-5; CDR3: ASRRDREGSYEQY
J: TRBJ2-7; V: TRBV27; CDR3: ASSLIGISYEQY
J: TRBJ2-1; V: TRBV6-2/TRBV6-3; CDR3: ASSWGTSNSNEQF
J: TRBJ2-3; V: TRBV19; CDR3: ASSLYAGDTQY
J: TRBJ2-4; V: TRBV24-1; CDR3: ATSDSGQGSKNIQY
J: TRBJ1-5; V: TRBV5-5; CDR3: ASSLWGSGQPQH
J: TRBJ2-1; V: TRBV9; CDR3: ASSGDRPSSYNEQF
J: TRBJ2-3; V: TRBV12-3/TRBV12-4; CDR3: ASSEAGRETDTQY
J: TRBJ2-2; V: TRBV6-2/TRBV6-3; CDR3: ASSYKRRLNTGELF
J: TRBJ2-3; V: TRBV27; CDR3: ASSWRQKDTQY
J: TRBJ2-5; V: TRBV5-1; CDR3: ASSTRDRGRETQY
J: TRBJ2-7; V: TRBV29-1; CDR3: SVEFRDRGLRNEQY
J: TRBJ2-5; V: TRBV9; CDR3: ASSADWGVGETQY
J: TRBJ1-2; V: TRBV18; CDR3: ASSPESYGYT
J: TRBJ1-4; V: TRBV5-6; CDR3: ASSWRGLNEKLF
J: TRBJ2-7; V: TRBV7-2; CDR3: ASSDSFRGYYEQY
J: TRBJ2-4; V: TRBV2; CDR3: ASSRLVLAKNIQY
J: TRBJ2-7; V: TRBV7-9; CDR3: ASSSRTGGKTTGAEQY
J: TRBJ2-5; V: TRBV11-2; CDR3: ASSFRLAGSILQTQY
J: TRBJ1-1; V: TRBV12-3/TRBV12-4; CDR3: ASSFAGRDTEAF
J: TRBJ2-5; V: TRBV30; CDR3: AWSLFGAGVSETQY
J: TRBJ1-1; V: TRBV7-9; CDR3: ASSLRFGSTEAF
J: TRBJ2-2; V: TRBV9; CDR3: ASSVRTGDTGELF
J: TRBJ2-2; V: TRBV6-5; CDR3: ASSYSGQGWTGELF
J: TRBJ1-1; V: TRBV3-1; CDR3: ASSLHDRNTEAF
J: TRBJ2-5; V: TRBV4-1; CDR3: ASSQLFSRPETQY
J: TRBJ2-6; V: TRBV4-2; CDR3: ASSRSGRASGANVLT
J: TRBJ1-4; V: TRBV6-6; CDR3: ASNPGGKNEKLF
J: TRBJ2-7; V: TRBV20-1; CDR3: SATGQGLGLYEQY
J: TRBJ2-7; V: TRBV6-2/TRBV6-3; CDR3: ASSYVPLPYEQY
J: TRBJ2-7; V: TRBV7-2; CDR3: ASSPVAGDTYEQY
J: TRBJ2-3; V: TRBV5-5; CDR3: ASSSVLGDTQY